This T cell receptor (beta chain) was retrieved from a study of regulatory T cells in long-lasting Graves disease. Germline CDR1 is LGHDT and CDR2 is YNNKEL (reference sequence). There are 15 residues in the CDR3. V lost 6 bases and J 8 bases, leaving 22 bases between the germline ends. Time point: newly diagnosed GD, antithyroid drugs for less than 3 months. The TCR library used RNA extracted from PBMCs. Library construction for TCR beta used iRepertoire HTBI primers and Arm-PCR of CDR3 regions. TCRdb reprocessed the multiplex PCR reads with MiXCR, giving one entry per CDR3 protein. The data hold around 480,000 distinct CDR3 sequences, with 15% to 20% observed a single time. Many counts were recorded for this clonotype. This sample also appeared in a second study, on T cells in Graves' hyperthyroidism and ophthalmopathy.

This receptor was taken from a man in his forties with Graves disease. Sequenced here: peripheral blood mononuclear cells (PBMCs), sampled at new diagnosis, from a patient treated with antithyroid drugs. The rearrangement joins TRBV3-1 to TRBJ1-2; D remains ambiguous. The CDR3 reads CASRPWTDGGGGYTF. DNA for the CDR3: TGTGCCAGCAGGCCGTGGACGGACGGAGGTGGGGGCTACACCTTC.